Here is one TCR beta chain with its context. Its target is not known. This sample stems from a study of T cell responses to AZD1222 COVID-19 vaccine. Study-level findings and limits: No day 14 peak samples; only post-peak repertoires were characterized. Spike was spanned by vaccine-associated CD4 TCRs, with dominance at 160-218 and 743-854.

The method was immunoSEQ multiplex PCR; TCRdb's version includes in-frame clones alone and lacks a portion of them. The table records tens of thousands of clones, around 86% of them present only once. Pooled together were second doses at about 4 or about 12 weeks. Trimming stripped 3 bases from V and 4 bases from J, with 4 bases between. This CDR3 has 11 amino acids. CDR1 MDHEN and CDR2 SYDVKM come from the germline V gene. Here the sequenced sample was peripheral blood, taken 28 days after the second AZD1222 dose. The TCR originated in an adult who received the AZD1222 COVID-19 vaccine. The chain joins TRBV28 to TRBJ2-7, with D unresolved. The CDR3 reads CASSFAYEQYF. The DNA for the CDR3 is TGTGCCAGCAGTTTTGCGTACGAGCAGTACTTC.